The 17 T cell receptor beta chains below all came from one sample that was sequenced in a study of cytomegalovirus exposure and HLA in healthy donors. Generated by immunoSEQ multiplex PCR, the TCRdb table keeps only in-frame clones and is missing some. The sample has about 200,000 clones; around 78% are singletons. Sequences were obtained from PBMCs. The receptors originated from a woman under 30 in good health and CMV-seronegative.

Comment on this clone: The sample contains more than one DNA sequence encoding this CDR3. This sequence joins TRBV6-5 and TRBJ1-2; TRBD1 matches 8 bases. V dropped 5 bases and J dropped 4; count of bases not matched to a gene: 3. CDR3 length: 13 amino acids. Germline V gene lookup returns CDR1 MNHEY and CDR2 SVGAGI. The CDR3 DNA is TGTGCCAGCAGTCGGGACAGGTCCTATGGCTACACCTTC. Translated, it gives CASSRDRSYGYTF.

The V and J genes are TRBV2 and TRBJ1-1; no reliable D call. Germline lookup yields CDR1 SNHLY and CDR2 FYNNEI. V dropped 3 bases and J dropped 8 bases, with 16 bases sitting between them. CDR3 size: 14 residues. The CDR3 nucleotides read TGTGCCAGCAGTGATACCCTCCCCCTTGTGGAAGCTTTCTTT. This gives the protein CASSDTLPLVEAFF.

This chain uses TRBV29-1 with TRBJ2-2, with D uncertain. Germline V gene lookup returns CDR1 SQVTM and CDR2 ANQGSEA. The CDR3 runs to 13 residues. The V gene lost 4 bases and the J gene lost 1 base, with 7 bases spanning the gap. The CDR3 nucleotides read TGCAGCGTTGTGTGGGAGAACACCGGGGAGCTGTTTTTT. Residues: CSVVWENTGELFF.

The V call is TRBV27, the J call TRBJ2-7; 10 positions agree with TRBD1. Germline-derived CDR1 and CDR2 are MNHEY and SMNVEV (reference sequence). The CDR3 spans 16 residues. Trimming removed 5 bases from V and 2 bases from J; junction bases left unmatched: 9. The CDR3 nucleotides are TGTGCCAGCAGTCAGGACCGGGACAGGGGCACCTACGAGCAGTACTTC. Amino acids: CASSQDRDRGTYEQYF.

DNA of the CDR3: TGCGCCAGCAGTTCCAGGGGGCAGGTGGACTATGGCTACACCTTC. Protein: CASSSRGQVDYGYTF. The chain is built from TRBV5-1 and TRBJ1-2; 8 positions agree with TRBD1. The V segment lost 5 bases and the J segment 3 bases; nucleotides outside the gene matches: 9. The CDR3 sequence is 15 residues long. CDR1 is SGHRS and CDR2 is YFSETQ in the germline V gene. Full variable domain (remainder filled in from reference TRBV5-1 and TRBJ1-2): KAGVTQTPRYLIKTRGQQVTLSCSPISGHRSVSWYQQTPGQGLQFLFEYFSETQRNKGNFPGRFSGRQFSNSRSEMNVSTLELGDSALYLCASSSRGQVDYGYTFGSGTRLTVV.

This clone has just a few counts. The chain recombines TRBV5-1 with TRBJ1-6; D gene unclear. The germline V gene has CDR1 SGHRS and CDR2 YFSETQ. This CDR3 region has 13 residues. The germline V and J ends were trimmed by 0 bases and 2 bases, with 0 bases remaining between them. CDR3 sequence: CASSLAYNSPLHF. The CDR3 nucleotides read TGCGCCAGCAGCTTGGCCTATAATTCACCCCTCCACTTT.

This sequence joins TRBV2 and TRBJ2-2; possible D gene TRBD1, 6 bases. The germline CDR1 and CDR2 sequences are SNHLY and FYNNEI. V shed 4 bases and J shed 0 bases, with 12 bases lying between them. The CDR3 covers 16 residues. The CDR3 DNA follows: TGTGCCAGCAGTGTTCTGACAGGCGCGAACACCGGGGAGCTGTTTTTT. It codes for CASSVLTGANTGELFF.

This clone came up a few times. The chain employs TRBV27 and TRBJ2-2, with 10 bases that match TRBD1. Germline V lookup: CDR1 MNHEY, CDR2 SMNVEV (reference sequence). This CDR3 comprises 15 residues. The V segment lost 5 bases and the J segment 3 bases; nucleotides outside the gene matches: 3. The CDR3 DNA reads as TGTGCCAGCAGTGTGGGGACAGGGGACACCGGGGAGCTGTTTTTT. Residues: CASSVGTGDTGELFF.

The rearrangement uses TRBV11-2 and TRBJ2-5; D is possibly TRBD2 (7 bases). The CDR3 totals 15 residues. Germline-derived CDR1 and CDR2 are SGHAT and FQNNGV. Trimming took 2 bases from V and 3 from J, leaving 13 bases between them. The CDR3 DNA is TGTGCCAGCAGCTTAACGGGGGGCTCGGAAGAGACCCAGTACTTC. As protein: CASSLTGGSEETQYF.

The gene calls are TRBV29-1 and TRBJ1-4; no firm D call. Trimming removed 2 bases from V and 5 bases from J, with 6 bases in between. The CDR3 totals 12 residues. Looked up from germline, CDR1 is SQVTM and CDR2 is ANQGSEA. The chain's CDR3 is CSVESENEKLFF. Here the CDR3 DNA reads TGCAGCGTTGAATCCGAGAATGAAAAACTGTTTTTT.

As regards this clone: The sample has other DNA sequences that encode this CDR3 too. This rearrangement joins TRBV6-5 to TRBJ2-2; D not resolved. The CDR3 is 14 residues long. Trimming removed 2 bases from V and 3 bases from J, with 7 bases in between. Germline-derived CDR1 and CDR2 are MNHEY and SVGAGI. CDR3 sequence: CASSYRLDTGELFF. CDR3 DNA: TGTGCCAGCAGTTACCGCTTGGACACCGGGGAGCTGTTTTTT.

The chain has TRBV30 and TRBJ1-5, with D possibly TRBD1 on 6 matching bases. This CDR3 spans 13 amino acids. The germline V gene encodes CDR1 GTSNPN and CDR2 SVGIG (reference sequence). With 4 bases removed from V and 6 bases from J, the gap between germline ends came to 13 bases. The CDR3 DNA reads TGTGCCTGGAATTCGCAGGGGAGTCAGCCCCAGCATTTT. Translation: CAWNSQGSQPQHF.

The genes are TRBV30 and TRBJ2-2, with a weak D call TRBD2 (6 bases). Germline V gives CDR1 GTSNPN, CDR2 SVGIG (reference sequence). The CDR3 loop spans 16 amino acids. V was pared by 4 bases and J by 2 bases, with 17 bases between. The chain's CDR3 is CAWTAGGTLNTGELFF. The DNA of the CDR3 is TGTGCCTGGACCGCCGGGGGTACCTTAAACACCGGGGAGCTGTTTTTT. The full variable domain, with the rest looked up from reference TRBV30 and TRBJ2-2, is SQTIHQWPATLVQPVGSPLSLECTVEGTSNPNLYWYRQAAGRGLQLLFYSVGIGQISSEVPQNLSASRPQDRQFILSSKKLLLSDSGFYLCAWTAGGTLNTGELFFGEGSRLTVL.

This sequence joins TRBV11-2 and TRBJ2-7, with 9 bases identical to TRBD1. The germline gives CDR1 SGHAT, CDR2 FQNNGV. Unmatched junction bases numbered 2, after V lost 3 bases and J lost 2 bases. There are 14 residues in the CDR3. The CDR3 nucleotides are TGTGCCAGCAGCTTCGGACAGGGGACCTACGAGCAGTACTTC. Translation: CASSFGQGTYEQYF.

DNA of the CDR3: TGCGCCAGCAGTGAGTCGGATGCGGGTTTCGATGAGCAGTTCTTC. Translation gives CASSESDAGFDEQFF. The chain employs TRBV10-2 and TRBJ2-1; perhaps TRBD2 as D (5 bases). The CDR3 is made up of 15 amino acids. V gave up 0 bases and J gave up 8 bases, with 14 bases separating them. CDR1 WSHSY and CDR2 SAAADI come from the germline V gene.

The chain is built from TRBV30 and TRBJ1-1; the D is unclear. The V end lost 4 bases, the J end lost 1 base, and 19 bases lay between the germline ends. The CDR3 length is 16 residues. CDR1 is GTSNPN, CDR2 SVGIG, per germline (reference sequence). CDR3 amino acids: CAWTPGGRTSNTEAFF. In DNA form, the CDR3 reads TGTGCCTGGACCCCCGGCGGACGAACGTCGAACACTGAAGCTTTCTTT.

The DNA for the CDR3 is TGTGCCAGCAGCTTAGAAGGCCTGGGCGGGATGACAGATACGCAGTATTTT. Protein sequence: CASSLEGLGGMTDTQYF. This chain connects TRBV13 to TRBJ2-3, with D perhaps matching TRBD2 (6 bases). The V end was cut by 1 base, the J end by 3 bases, with 17 bases between. Germline-derived CDR1 and CDR2 are PRHDT and FYEKMQ (reference sequence). This CDR3 comprises 17 residues.